The 27 T cell receptor beta chains below come from one sample, sequenced in a study of T cells in Graves' hyperthyroidism and ophthalmopathy. RNA transcripts yielded amplified TCR beta CDR3 regions. Carried out on the TCR CDR3, a first-round RT-PCR used the HTBI primer set. TCRdb recomputed calls from the multiplex PCR reads with MiXCR, one row per CDR3 protein. This repertoire shows 300,000 to 400,000 distinct CDR3 sequences, around 20% found once; its top ten account for about 50%. Sequenced material: blood. These receptors were collected from a woman aged 45-65 years with Graves' hyperthyroidism.

This clonotype has a count of ten or more. This chain joins TRBV3-1 and TRBJ1-2; D ambiguous. V dropped 1 base and J dropped 4 bases, with 10 bases sitting between them. The CDR3 sequence is 14 residues long. CDR1 and CDR2 from the germline V gene are LGHDT and YNNKEL (reference sequence). The CDR3 nucleotides read TGTGCCAGCAGCCAAGGTGGAGGCGGCTATGGCTACACCTTC. Translating gives CASSQGGGGYGYTF. Complete variable domain (other parts from reference TRBV3-1 and TRBJ1-2): DTAVSQTPKYLVTQMGNDKSIKCEQNLGHDTMYWYKQDSKKFLKIMFSYNNKELIINETVPNRFSPKSPDKAHLNLHINSLELGDSAVYFCASSQGGGGYGYTFGSGTRLTVV.

In its sample, this clonotype was seen many times. The chain has TRBV6-1 and TRBJ1-2, with 7 positions matching TRBD1. The germline V gene has CDR1 MNHNS and CDR2 SASEGT. The CDR3 is 13 residues long. The V gene end was trimmed by 6 bases and the J gene end by 4 bases; junction bases not matched to a gene: 5. The CDR3 protein is CASRRDSSYGYTF. CDR3 bases: TGTGCCAGCAGACGGGACAGCAGCTATGGCTACACCTTC.

This clonotype was seen many times. The chain couples TRBV12-3 or TRBV12-4 to TRBJ1-2; no definite D call. The CDR3 consists of 14 residues. Deletions cut 5 bases from V and 8 bases from J, with 18 bases between. The CDR3 nucleotides read TGTGCCAGCAGTACGGCGTATTCGGGTCTAGGCTACACCTTC. Translated, it gives CASSTAYSGLGYTF.

This chain uses TRBV3-1 with TRBJ2-7; 7 bases line up with TRBD1. The assigned J gene may be wrong: the sequence end matches TRBJ2-1 better. Per germline, CDR1 LGHDT and CDR2 YNNKEL (reference sequence). This CDR3 spans 15 amino acids. The CDR3 is CASSQGGQVTYEQFF. Here the CDR3 DNA reads TGTGCCAGCAGCCAAGGAGGACAGGTTACCTACGAGCAGTTCTTC.

This chain links TRBV12-3 or TRBV12-4 with TRBJ1-2; D gene ambiguous. Trimming removed 5 bases from V and 7 bases from J, with 14 bases in between. The length of the CDR3 is 13 residues. The DNA for the CDR3 is TGTGCCAGCAGTCCACCTCAGGAAGCTGGCTACACCTTC. Translation: CASSPPQEAGYTF.

This clonotype was detected many times. The chain combines TRBV20-1 with TRBJ2-3; tentative D call: TRBD2 (5 bases). The CDR3 length is 12 residues. Germline assignment: CDR1 DFQATT and CDR2 SNEGSKA (reference sequence). CDR3 region: CSLVGNPDTQYF. CDR3 coding DNA: TGCAGCCTAGTCGGGAACCCAGATACGCAGTATTTT.

Many counts were recorded for this clonotype. V and J are TRBV7-2 and TRBJ2-7; 8 bases align to TRBD2. CDR1 SGHTA and CDR2 FQGNSA come from the germline V gene. V shed 1 base and J 5 bases; nucleotides not matched to a gene: 10. The CDR3 runs to 16 residues. CDR3 sequence reads: CASSLGSGTRYHEQYF. DNA for the CDR3: TGTGCCAGCAGCTTAGGTTCCGGGACTAGGTACCACGAGCAGTACTTC.

This clonotype was counted many times. This rearrangement joins TRBV7-4 to TRBJ1-4, with a weak D call TRBD1 (6 bases). This CDR3 is 17 amino acids long. Germline V gene data show CDR1 as SGHVT and CDR2 as SQSDAQ. V lost 4 bases and J 1 base, leaving 16 bases between the germline ends. The CDR3 here is CASSSNRDIGTNEKLFF. CDR3 sequence (DNA): TGTGCCAGCAGCTCAAACAGGGACATTGGAACTAATGAAAAACTGTTTTTT.

This clonotype showed up just a few times. CDR3 sequence: CASSLAPGQGQETQYF. In nucleotides, the CDR3 is TGTGCCAGCAGTTTAGCCCCGGGACAGGGCCAAGAGACCCAGTACTTC. V and J are TRBV28 and TRBJ2-5; 9 nucleotides line up with TRBD1. This CDR3 has 16 residues. Germline CDR1 is MDHEN and CDR2 is SYDVKM. V was clipped by 2 bases and J by 1 base; unmatched bases: 5.

The sample holds many counts of this clonotype. The gene calls are TRBV12-3 or TRBV12-4 and TRBJ1-1; no firm D call. This CDR3 region has 13 residues. Trimming removed 5 bases at V and 0 bases at J, with 7 bases between. The CDR3 reads CASSNGVNTEAFF. The CDR3 DNA sequence: TGTGCCAGCAGTAACGGGGTGAACACTGAAGCTTTCTTT.

The rearrangement uses TRBV29-1 and TRBJ2-1; unclear D gene. V was clipped by 8 bases and J by 6 bases, with 14 bases between them. The CDR3 has 12 amino acids. CDR1 and CDR2 (germline): SQVTM, ANQGSEA. The CDR3 nucleotides are TGCAGCACACGGTCCCCCGGCAATGAGCAGTTCTTC. Translating it yields CSTRSPGNEQFF.

This clonotype was observed a few times. V usage is TRBV20-1 and J usage is TRBJ1-1; D is perhaps TRBD1 (5 bases). Germline CDR1 reads DFQATT; CDR2 reads SNEGSKA (reference sequence). The germline V and J ends were trimmed by 6 bases and 1 base, with 12 bases remaining between them. The CDR3 totals 13 residues. CDR3: CSAPLGTNTEAFF. The DNA of the CDR3 is TGCAGTGCCCCCCTAGGGACGAACACTGAAGCTTTCTTT.

The gene calls are TRBV9 and TRBJ2-2; D ambiguous. V was trimmed by 4 bases and J by 5 bases, leaving 15 bases between them. This CDR3 region has 15 residues. The germline CDR1 and CDR2 sequences are SGDLS and YYNGEE. The CDR3 loop reads CASSSTSLGTGELFF. The DNA of the CDR3 is TGTGCCAGCAGCTCCACCAGCTTGGGGACCGGGGAGCTGTTTTTT.

This clonotype has at least ten counts. V is TRBV28 and J is TRBJ2-7; no clear D gene. Per the germline V gene, CDR1 is MDHEN and CDR2 is SYDVKM. The CDR3 runs to 14 residues. Trimming pared 3 bases from V and 0 bases from J, leaving 9 bases between. DNA for the CDR3: TGTGCCAGCAGTTTTGACGGGTTCTCCTACGAGCAGTACTTC. Translation gives CASSFDGFSYEQYF. Supplemented by reference TRBV28 and TRBJ2-7, the full variable domain reads DVKVTQSSRYLVKRTGEKVFLECVQDMDHENMFWYRQDPGLGLRLIYFSYDVKMKEKGDIPEGYSVSREKKERFSLILESASTNQTSMYLCASSFDGFSYEQYFGPGTRLTVT.

Many counts were recorded for this clonotype. The V call is TRBV30, the J call TRBJ1-1, with a tentative D call TRBD1 (5 bases). The germline V and J ends were trimmed by 2 bases and 7 bases, with 17 bases remaining between them. Germline values: CDR1 GTSNPN, CDR2 SVGIG (reference sequence). The CDR3 extends over 14 amino acids. The CDR3 is CAWSRGGRTVEAFF. The DNA for the CDR3 is TGTGCCTGGAGTAGGGGAGGGCGTACGGTTGAAGCTTTCTTT. The complete variable domain, with remaining parts taken from reference TRBV30 and TRBJ1-1, reads SQTIHQWPATLVQPVGSPLSLECTVEGTSNPNLYWYRQAAGRGLQLLFYSVGIGQISSEVPQNLSASRPQDRQFILSSKKLLLSDSGFYLCAWSRGGRTVEAFFGQGTRLTVV.

Note on this clonotype: Since a much larger clone is just one base distant, this may be a read error. The gene calls are TRBV6-2 or TRBV6-3 and TRBJ2-7; D is unresolved. V was pared by 5 bases and J by 3 bases, with 8 bases between. The germline gives CDR1 MNHEY, CDR2 SVGEGT. The CDR3 loop spans 12 amino acids. The CDR3 bases are TGTGCCAGCAGTGGGGATTTCTACGAGCAGTACTTC. It codes for CASSGDFYEQYF.

The chain is built from TRBV4-1 and TRBJ2-7; D gene ambiguous. The germline gives CDR1 MGHRA, CDR2 YSYEKL. The CDR3 has 14 residues. Trimming shortened V by 4 bases and J by 5 bases, and 15 bases separated the two germline ends. The CDR3 protein is CASSRAVGPHEQYF. The CDR3 DNA follows: TGCGCCAGCAGCCGGGCGGTAGGACCCCACGAGCAGTACTTC.

The rearrangement uses TRBV9 and TRBJ2-5; D might be TRBD2 (6 bases). Germline loops: CDR1 SGDLS, CDR2 YYNGEE. Trimming pared 0 bases from V and 7 bases from J, leaving 16 bases between. The CDR3 has 15 residues. As DNA, the CDR3 is TGTGCCAGCAGCGTAGACGAGCGGGCCCGGCGGACCCAGTACTTC. Protein product: CASSVDERARRTQYF.

V gene TRBV12-5 combines with J gene TRBJ2-7; D gene ambiguous. The V gene lost 1 base and the J gene lost 4 bases, with 5 bases spanning the gap. The germline gives CDR1 LGHNT, CDR2 FRNRAP. The CDR3 is 12 residues long. The CDR3 here is CASGLADYEQYF. CDR3 coding DNA: TGTGCTAGTGGTTTGGCCGATTACGAGCAGTACTTC. Based on the CDR3 plus reference TRBV12-5 and TRBJ2-7, the full variable domain is DARVTQTPRHKVTEMGQEVTMRCQPILGHNTVFWYRQTMMQGLELLAYFRNRAPLDDSGMPKDRFSAEMPDATLATLKIQPSEPRDSAVYFCASGLADYEQYFGPGTRLTVT.

This clonotype has ten or more counts. This chain connects TRBV20-1 to TRBJ2-5; 11 bases are a match to TRBD1. V was clipped by 1 base and J by 5 bases; unmatched bases: 9. The CDR3 spans 16 residues. Germline assignment: CDR1 DFQATT and CDR2 SNEGSKA (reference sequence). The CDR3 reads CSARAADRGLTETQYF. DNA for the CDR3: TGCAGTGCTAGAGCGGCGGACAGGGGGCTTACGGAGACCCAGTACTTC.

About this clonotype itself: A much larger clone is a single base away; this may be a read error. This CDR3 reads CASSQGGGSPGANVLTF. As DNA, the CDR3 is TGTGCCAGCAGCCAAGGAGGAGGAAGCCCTGGGGCCAACGTCCTGACTTTC. The gene calls are TRBV3-1 and TRBJ2-6; D may be TRBD2 (5 bases). This CDR3 is 17 amino acids long. Between the trimmed V and J ends, which lost 1 base and 2 bases, there was a span of 12 bases. Germline CDR1 LGHDT, CDR2 YNNKEL (reference sequence). Filled out from reference TRBV3-1 and TRBJ2-6, the complete variable domain reads DTAVSQTPKYLVTQMGNDKSIKCEQNLGHDTMYWYKQDSKKFLKIMFSYNNKELIINETVPNRFSPKSPDKAHLNLHINSLELGDSAVYFCASSQGGGSPGANVLTFGAGSRLTVL.

Many counts were recorded for this clonotype. The rearrangement links TRBV7-9 to TRBJ2-4; D unresolved. This CDR3 contains 14 residues. V was cut by 3 bases and J by 5 bases, with 11 bases left in between. Germline assignment: CDR1 SEHNR and CDR2 FQNEAQ (reference sequence). CDR3 in amino acids: CASSFGRDENIQYF. CDR3 nucleotide sequence: TGTGCCAGCAGCTTTGGTCGTGACGAAAACATTCAGTACTTC.

This clonotype has a count of ten or more. The chain joins TRBV2 to TRBJ1-1; D remains unclear. This CDR3 region has 14 residues. The V gene's germline CDR1 is SNHLY and CDR2 FYNNEI. Trimming pared 6 bases from V and 0 bases from J, leaving 11 bases between. Here the CDR3 DNA reads TGTGCCAGCAGCCAGACCCATTTGAACACTGAAGCTTTCTTT. Its protein is CASSQTHLNTEAFF.

The chain carries TRBV7-9 and TRBJ1-1; the match to TRBD1 covers 9 bases. The CDR3 covers 16 residues. With 5 bases clipped from V and 1 base from J, the junction kept 8 bases outside the gene matches. Germline CDR1 reads SEHNR; CDR2 reads FQNEAQ (reference sequence). The CDR3 loop reads CASSLTGGGGNTEAFF. The CDR3 nucleotides read TGTGCCAGCAGCCTAACAGGGGGCGGGGGGAACACTGAAGCTTTCTTT. The full variable domain, its missing parts supplied by reference TRBV7-9 and TRBJ1-1, is DTGVSQNPRHKITKRGQNVTFRCDPISEHNRLYWYRQTLGQGPEFLTYFQNEAQLEKSRLLSDRFSAERPKGSFSTLEIQRTEQGDSAMYLCASSLTGGGGNTEAFFGQGTRLTVV.

This clonotype was recorded at least ten times. The V and J genes are TRBV2 and TRBJ2-2; D remains unclear. The CDR3 spans 17 residues. Trimming removed 2 bases at V and 4 bases at J, with 17 bases between. Germline V CDR1 and CDR2: SNHLY, FYNNEI. The CDR3 DNA is TGTGCCAGCAGTGAATCCAGTCACTTCTCTCCCACCGGGGAGCTGTTTTTT. As protein: CASSESSHFSPTGELFF.

In this sample, this clonotype turned up a few times. V is TRBV28 and J is TRBJ1-1; TRBD1 is a possible D gene (6 bases). The CDR3 has 16 amino acids. Trimming removed 5 bases at V and 1 base at J, with 17 bases between. CDR1 MDHEN and CDR2 SYDVKM come from the germline V gene. The CDR3 protein is CASSPPPQGKNTEAFF. The CDR3 DNA reads TGTGCCAGCAGTCCCCCCCCACAGGGAAAGAACACTGAAGCTTTCTTT. Full variable domain (rest looked up from reference TRBV28 and TRBJ1-1): DVKVTQSSRYLVKRTGEKVFLECVQDMDHENMFWYRQDPGLGLRLIYFSYDVKMKEKGDIPEGYSVSREKKERFSLILESASTNQTSMYLCASSPPPQGKNTEAFFGQGTRLTVV.

This chain uses TRBV24-1 with TRBJ2-2, with TRBD1 matching over 10 bases. CDR1 is KGHDR and CDR2 is SFDVKD in the germline V gene. This CDR3 comprises 16 residues. J gave up 6 bases and V 0 bases, and 3 bases lay outside the gene matches. CDR3 protein: CATSDLGTGDAGELFF. The CDR3 coding sequence is TGTGCCACCAGTGATTTGGGGACAGGGGACGCCGGGGAGCTGTTTTTT.